The 10 T cell receptor beta chains given below trace back to one sample, sequenced in a study of OX40 agonist ivuxolimab in advanced cancers. The data were produced by immunoSEQ multiplex PCR, yet TCRdb's version contains in-frame clones alone and is incomplete. The sample lists tens of thousands of clones; approximately 86% were seen once. The sample consisted of CD4+ or CD8+ T cells sorted from blood, taken in a trial of the OX40 agonist ivuxolimab. Receptor source: an adult with an advanced solid tumor such as melanoma, head and neck, liver or kidney cancer.

The chain combines TRBV7-2 with TRBJ2-2; 7 positions agree with TRBD1. Germline CDR1 is SGHTA and CDR2 is FQGNSA. After removal of 7 bases from V and 1 base from J, the junction contained 3 bases not matched to a gene. The CDR3 loop spans 14 amino acids. CDR3 protein: CASTRDRNTGELFF. In DNA form, the CDR3 reads TGTGCCAGCACCCGGGACAGGAACACCGGGGAGCTGTTTTTT.

This sequence joins TRBV5-4 and TRBJ2-5; 9 bases match TRBD2. The assigned J gene may be wrong: the sequence end matches TRBJ2-7 better. Germline loops: CDR1 SGHNT, CDR2 YYREEE (reference sequence). CDR3 length equals 16 residues. CDR3 bases: TGTGCCAGCAGCTTGTTCGCTAGCGGGACTTACTACGAGCAGTACTTC. This gives the protein CASSLFASGTYYEQYF.

The chain joins TRBV7-8 to TRBJ2-2; possibly TRBD1 for D (5 bases). Germline loops: CDR1 SGHVS, CDR2 FQNEAQ. The CDR3 loop spans 18 amino acids. The V gene lost 5 bases and the J gene lost 4 bases, with 23 bases spanning the gap. The CDR3 nucleotides are TGTGCCAGCAGCCCACCGCGCAGGGTCCGGTCTAGCACCGGGGAGCTGTTTTTT. Translating gives CASSPPRRVRSSTGELFF.

This clone was seen once. The rearrangement links TRBV27 to TRBJ2-7, with a weak D call TRBD1 (5 bases). The CDR3 runs 14 residues. Germline loops: CDR1 MNHEY, CDR2 SMNVEV (reference sequence). The V gene lost 6 bases and the J gene lost 5 bases, with 17 bases spanning the gap. CDR3 region: CASSETVFINEQYF. For the CDR3, the DNA is TGTGCCAGCAGCGAGACAGTATTTATCAACGAGCAGTACTTC.

The rearrangement links TRBV6-5 to TRBJ1-6, with D perhaps TRBD1 (5 bases). Per the germline V gene, CDR1 is MNHEY and CDR2 is SVGAGI. V lost 6 bases and J 7 bases, leaving 16 bases between the germline ends. CDR3 size: 15 residues. The CDR3 region has the DNA TGTGCCAGCAGCCTAGCCGGGGGTTGGAATTCACCCCTCCACTTT. This encodes CASSLAGGWNSPLHF.

V usage is TRBV27 and J usage is TRBJ2-1, with a weak D call TRBD2 (5 bases). Trimming stripped 3 bases from V and 1 base from J, with 10 bases between. The CDR3 runs to 15 residues. The germline gives CDR1 MNHEY, CDR2 SMNVEV (reference sequence). CDR3 sequence reads: CASSLDLPSYNEQFF. Here the CDR3 DNA reads TGTGCCAGCAGTTTGGACTTGCCTTCCTACAATGAGCAGTTCTTC.

CDR3 protein: CARGHPLLPRELFF. CDR3 DNA: TGTGCCAGGGGGCACCCTTTGTTGCCCAGGGAGCTGTTTTTT. The V and J genes are TRBV21-1 and TRBJ2-2; the table's D call TRBD1 went unverified against the DNA. TRBV21-1 is labeled a pseudogene. The CDR3 spans 14 residues.

Within the sample, this clone is medium-sized (0.01 to 0.1%). The chain uses TRBV27 and TRBJ2-7; 9 bases fit TRBD2. Trimming removed 5 bases from V and 0 bases from J; junction bases left unmatched: 2. The germline V gene encodes CDR1 MNHEY and CDR2 SMNVEV (reference sequence). CDR3 length: 14 residues. CDR3 residues: CASSQTSGSYEQYF. Written as DNA, the CDR3 is TGTGCCAGCAGTCAGACTAGCGGCTCCTACGAGCAGTACTTC.

The CDR3 DNA reads TGTGCCAGTGCTCGGGGTTTAGGTAATACTGAAGCTTTCTTT. Its translation is CASARGLGNTEAFF. The chain recombines TRBV19 with TRBJ1-1, with D unclear. Germline lookup yields CDR1 LNHDA and CDR2 SQIVND (reference sequence). This CDR3 spans 14 amino acids. V was shortened by 8 bases and J by 5 bases, with 18 bases between the two germline ends.

V gene TRBV7-8 combines with J gene TRBJ2-7, with 8 bases that match TRBD2. The CDR3 consists of 14 residues. V trimming: 4 bases; J trimming: 2 bases; junction bases outside the gene matches: 4. In germline, CDR1 is SGHVS, CDR2 FQNEAQ. This chain's CDR3 is CASSSGLEPYEQYF. CDR3 in DNA: TGTGCCAGCAGCTCGGGACTAGAGCCCTACGAGCAGTACTTC.